This T cell receptor (beta chain) was recovered during a study of T cell changes during pregnancy in multiple sclerosis. Assay used: immunoSEQ multiplex PCR; TCRdb lists only in-frame clones, some missing. The sample has 85,000 to 90,000 clones; less than 95% are singletons. V was clipped by 7 bases and J by 4 bases, with 11 bases between them. The CDR3 extends over 14 amino acids. Germline assignment: CDR1 MGHDK and CDR2 SYGVNS. The V and J genes are TRBV25-1 and TRBJ1-6; D is ambiguous. The specimen comprised peripheral blood, sampled in the first trimester of pregnancy. This clonotype was obtained from a female donor in good health, enrolled as a control in a pregnancy study. The CDR3 spells CASTSTGYNSPLHF. The CDR3 DNA follows: TGTGCCAGCACAAGTACGGGGTATAATTCACCCCTCCACTTT.